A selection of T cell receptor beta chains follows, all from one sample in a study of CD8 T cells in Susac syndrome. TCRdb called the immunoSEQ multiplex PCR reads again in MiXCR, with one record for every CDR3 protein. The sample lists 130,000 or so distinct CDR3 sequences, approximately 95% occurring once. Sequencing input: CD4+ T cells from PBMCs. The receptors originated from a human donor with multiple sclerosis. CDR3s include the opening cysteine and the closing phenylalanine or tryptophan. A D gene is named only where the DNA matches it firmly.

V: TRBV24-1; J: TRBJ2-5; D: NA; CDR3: CATSDWNRVETQYF
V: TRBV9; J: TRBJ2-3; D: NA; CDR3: CASSVDGATADTQYF
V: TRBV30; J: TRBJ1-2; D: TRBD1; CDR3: CAWRDRALGYTF
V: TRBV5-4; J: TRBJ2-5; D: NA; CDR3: CASSFGATQETQYF
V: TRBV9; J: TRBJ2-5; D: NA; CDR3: CASSVGGIQETQYF
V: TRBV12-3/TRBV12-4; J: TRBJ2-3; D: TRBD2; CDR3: CASGRGGTQYF
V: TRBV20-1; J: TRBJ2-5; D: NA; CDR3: CSAPGGIRETQYF
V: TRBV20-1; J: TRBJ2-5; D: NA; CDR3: CSARVAGTQETQYF
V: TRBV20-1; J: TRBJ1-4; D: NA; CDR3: CSARGQGGEKLFF
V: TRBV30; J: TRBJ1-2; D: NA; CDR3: CAWRGQGSYGYTF
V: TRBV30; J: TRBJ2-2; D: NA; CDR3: CAWSAIYRDTGELFF
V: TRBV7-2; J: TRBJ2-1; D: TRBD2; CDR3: CASSRSRGGGVYNEQFF
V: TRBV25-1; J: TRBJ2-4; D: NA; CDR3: CASSAATVSDIQYF
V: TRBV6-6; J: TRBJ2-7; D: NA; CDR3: CASSYEGRSYEQYF
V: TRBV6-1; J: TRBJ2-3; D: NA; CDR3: CASRETGQDTQYF
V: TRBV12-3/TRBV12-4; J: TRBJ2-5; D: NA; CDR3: CASSLRSNVQETQYF
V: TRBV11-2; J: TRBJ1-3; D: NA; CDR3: CASSLRVSGNTIYF
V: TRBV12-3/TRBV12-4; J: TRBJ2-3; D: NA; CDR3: CASSTYSDTDTQYF
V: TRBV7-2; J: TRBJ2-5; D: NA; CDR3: CASSLKGLEETQYF
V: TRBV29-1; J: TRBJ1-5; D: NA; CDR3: CSVAGLRPQHF
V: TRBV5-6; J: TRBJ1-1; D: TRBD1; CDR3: CASSWAGTGGTEAFF
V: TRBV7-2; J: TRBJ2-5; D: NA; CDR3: CASAQNSGTETQYF
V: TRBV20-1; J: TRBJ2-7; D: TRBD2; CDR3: CSARDLLSGSSYEQYF
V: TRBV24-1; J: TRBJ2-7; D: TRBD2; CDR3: CATSERTGWTSGRGTYEQYF
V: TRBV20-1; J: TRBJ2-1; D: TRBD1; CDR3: CSASDRVNEQFF
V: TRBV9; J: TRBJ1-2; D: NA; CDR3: CASSVVTRTRSSGYTF
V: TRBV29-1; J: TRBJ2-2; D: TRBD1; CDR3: CSVHLPGQGANTGELFF
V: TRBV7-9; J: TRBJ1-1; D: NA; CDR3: CASSFEGNTEAFF
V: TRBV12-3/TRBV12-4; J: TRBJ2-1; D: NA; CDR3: CASSPQRTHEQFF
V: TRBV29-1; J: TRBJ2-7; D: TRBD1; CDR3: CSGGQGGYEQYF
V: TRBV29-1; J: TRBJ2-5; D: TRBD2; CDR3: CSVGGTSGGSSPQETQYF
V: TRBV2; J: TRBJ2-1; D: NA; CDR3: CASSQGPMSYNEQFF